These T cell receptor beta chains were read from a single sample in a study of T cells in Graves' hyperthyroidism and ophthalmopathy. One entry per CDR3 protein results from TCRdb running MiXCR on the multiplex PCR reads. The profile shows 500,000 to 750,000 distinct CDR3 sequences, 13% to 15% of them singletons. The sample consisted of blood. The receptors were sampled from a woman aged 18 to 35 with Graves' ophthalmopathy. Both conserved end residues are part of each CDR3. The D gene is left open where the match is weak. Size is stated for part of the rows, as once, few or many counts, or as a class when the clone is expanded.

size: many
V: TRBV28
length: 16
D: .
J: TRBJ1-6
DNA: TGTGCCAGCAGTTTTCCCGCAGGGGCGGGAATTTCACCCCTCCACTTT
CDR3: CASSFPAGAGISPLHF

size: few
V: TRBV29-1
length: 12
D: .
J: TRBJ1-1
DNA: TGCAGCGTTTCCCTAGGGAACACTGAAGCTTTCTTT
CDR3: CSVSLGNTEAFF

size: .
V: TRBV6-1
length: 16
D: TRBD1
J: TRBJ2-2
DNA: TGTGCCAGCAGGCCGGGACAGGGGGCGAACACCGGGGAGCTGTTTTTT
CDR3: CASRPGQGANTGELFF

size: many
V: TRBV30
length: 15
D: TRBD2
J: TRBJ2-5
DNA: TGTGCCTGGAGGGGAGCGACTAGCGGACAAGAGACCCAGTACTTC
CDR3: CAWRGATSGQETQYF

size: many
V: TRBV2
length: 14
D: .
J: TRBJ1-1
DNA: TGTGCCAGCAGTCAGGGAAACGGGGGAACTGAAGCTTTCTTT
CDR3: CASSQGNGGTEAFF

size: few
V: TRBV9
length: 13
D: .
J: TRBJ2-1
DNA: TGTGCCAGCAGCGAAACTAGTAGCGATGAGCAGTTCTTC
CDR3: CASSETSSDEQFF

size: many
V: TRBV4-3
length: 15
D: TRBD2
J: TRBJ2-1
DNA: TGCGCCAGCAGCCAAGATGGACTAGAATACAATGAGCAGTTCTTC
CDR3: CASSQDGLEYNEQFF

size: many
V: TRBV19
length: 15
D: .
J: TRBJ1-1
DNA: TGTGCCAGTAGTATAGGGGGGCAGGTGAACACTGAAGCTTTCTTT
CDR3: CASSIGGQVNTEAFF

size: many
V: TRBV7-9
length: 15
D: TRBD2
J: TRBJ2-7
DNA: TGTGCCAGCAGCTCACCGGGCGGGGGCTCCTACGAGCAGTACTTC
CDR3: CASSSPGGGSYEQYF

size: few
V: TRBV6-1
length: 12
D: .
J: TRBJ2-2
DNA: TGTGCCAGCAGTCGACACACCGGGGAGCTGTTTTTT
CDR3: CASSRHTGELFF

size: many
V: TRBV24-1
length: 15
D: TRBD1
J: TRBJ2-1
DNA: TGTGCCACCCGCTCTCGGACAGGGGGTTACAATGAGCAGTTCTTC
CDR3: CATRSRTGGYNEQFF

size: few
V: TRBV5-5
length: 14
D: .
J: TRBJ1-2
DNA: TGTGCCAGCAGCTTGGAGGCCCTTAACTATGGCTACACCTTC
CDR3: CASSLEALNYGYTF

size: .
V: TRBV6-1
length: 14
D: .
J: TRBJ2-3
DNA: TGTGCCAGCTGGCAAGGCGCTGTGACAGATACGCAGTATTTT
CDR3: CASWQGAVTDTQYF

size: few
V: TRBV28
length: 15
D: .
J: TRBJ1-6
DNA: TGTGCCAGCAGATTAGACAGCCCCAGTAATTCACCCCTCCACTTT
CDR3: CASRLDSPSNSPLHF

size: many
V: TRBV11-2
length: 15
D: TRBD2
J: TRBJ2-7
DNA: TGTGCCAGCAGCCAGGGACTAGCGGAAAACTACGAGCAGTACTTC
CDR3: CASSQGLAENYEQYF

size: many
V: TRBV7-8
length: 15
D: .
J: TRBJ2-5
DNA: TGTGCCAGCAGCTCCGGGCGGGGAGGCCAAGAGACCCAGTACTTC
CDR3: CASSSGRGGQETQYF

size: many
V: TRBV7-8
length: 14
D: .
J: TRBJ1-1
DNA: TGTGCCAGCAGCCCATCGGTGGACTACACTGAAGCTTTCTTT
CDR3: CASSPSVDYTEAFF

size: many
V: TRBV7-8
length: 13
D: TRBD1
J: TRBJ2-7
DNA: TGTGCCAGCAGTCCGGGACAGGGGTCCGAGCAGTACTTC
CDR3: CASSPGQGSEQYF

size: few
V: TRBV9
length: 19
D: .
J: TRBJ1-1
DNA: TGTGCCAGCAGCGTCGGTGGGGAATACATGGGGGGTTTGAACACTGAAGCTTTCTTT
CDR3: CASSVGGEYMGGLNTEAFF

size: many
V: TRBV20-1
length: 14
D: .
J: TRBJ1-5
DNA: TGCAGTGCTAGAGGGTCGGCGGGCAATCAGCCCCAGCATTTT
CDR3: CSARGSAGNQPQHF

size: many
V: TRBV5-5
length: 17
D: TRBD1
J: TRBJ1-2
DNA: TGTGCCAGCAACAGAGATCCCGGGACAGGGGCTTATTATGGCTACACCTTC
CDR3: CASNRDPGTGAYYGYTF

size: many
V: TRBV20-1
length: 16
D: .
J: TRBJ2-1
DNA: TGCAGTGCTAGAGGAGGCGGGGCGGGTCGGAGGGGGGAGCAGTTCTTC
CDR3: CSARGGGAGRRGEQFF

size: many
V: TRBV18
length: 14
D: .
J: TRBJ2-7
DNA: TGTGCCAGCTCACCACCTCAGGAGTCCCACGAGCAGTACTTC
CDR3: CASSPPQESHEQYF

size: once
V: TRBV28
length: 15
D: .
J: TRBJ2-7
DNA: TGTGCCAGCAGTTTAGCTATACGCCGCTCCTACGAGCAGTACTTC
CDR3: CASSLAIRRSYEQYF

size: many
V: TRBV3-1
length: 13
D: .
J: TRBJ1-2
DNA: TGTGCCAGCAGCCAAGGGGAGACCTATGGCTACACCTTC
CDR3: CASSQGETYGYTF